The rows below give T cell receptor beta chains drawn from one sample of a study of blood T cell repertoires in COVID-19. Generated by immunoSEQ multiplex PCR, the TCRdb table keeps only in-frame clones and is missing some. The sample carries 150,000 to 200,000 clones, about 91% recorded once. The sequenced material came from PBMCs or T cells enriched from blood (not recorded which). These receptors were obtained from a young woman who had recovered from COVID-19. Both conserved end residues are part of each CDR3. The order of the fields is clone size, V gene, J gene, D gene, CDR3 DNA, CDR3 protein. The D gene is left open where the match is weak. Clone size is stated in some rows and not others, as once, few, many or a class when expanded.

>NA|TRBV28|TRBJ2-3|TRBD1
TGTGCCAGCAGTACGGGACAGCCCCAGGGGGATACGCAGTATTTT
CASSTGQPQGDTQYF
>NA|TRBV2|TRBJ2-1|TRBD2
TGTGCCAGCCACCTAGCGGCTTACAATGAGCAGTTCTTC
CASHLAAYNEQFF
>NA|TRBV6-2/TRBV6-3|TRBJ2-7|TRBD1
TGTGCCAGCAGCCCCGGGACAGTCGTCGACGAGCAGTACTTC
CASSPGTVVDEQYF
>NA|TRBV6-1|TRBJ2-1|NA
TGTGCCAGCAGTGAAAACTGGGGAGCTCACAATGAGCAGTTCTTC
CASSENWGAHNEQFF
>once|TRBV29-1|TRBJ1-3|TRBD1
TGCAGCATTCGGGACAGGTTTTTTGGAAACACCATATATTTT
CSIRDRFFGNTIYF
>NA|TRBV5-1|TRBJ2-5|NA
TGCGCCAGCAGCGCAACTAGGGGGTACGGGACCCAGTACTTC
CASSATRGYGTQYF
>once|TRBV9|TRBJ1-5|NA
TGTGCTTCACAACAGGGTGAGGGGCAGCCCCAGCATTTT
CASQQGEGQPQHF
>NA|TRBV7-6|TRBJ2-7|TRBD2
TGTGCCAGCAGCCCGGGACTAGCGGGAGCGGGCATCCCCTACGAGCAGTACTTC
CASSPGLAGAGIPYEQYF
>NA|TRBV5-1|TRBJ2-7|NA
TGCGCCAGCAGCTTGGGGCAGGGTGGGTATTACGAGCAGTACTTC
CASSLGQGGYYEQYF
>NA|TRBV6-5|TRBJ1-1|NA
TGTGCCAGCAGTCTCACCGGGGGAGCTGAAGCTTTCTTT
CASSLTGGAEAFF
>NA|TRBV28|TRBJ2-7|NA
TGTGCCAGCAGTTTGGGGCTTCGGACTACAGACTACGAGCAGTACTTC
CASSLGLRTTDYEQYF
>NA|TRBV14|TRBJ2-7|TRBD2
TGTGCCAGCAGCCCCACTAGCGGGAGATTGGGCGAGCAGTACTTC
CASSPTSGRLGEQYF
>NA|TRBV9|TRBJ2-7|TRBD1
TGTGCCAGCAGCGTAATGGACAGGGACGAGCAGTACTTC
CASSVMDRDEQYF
>NA|TRBV5-6|TRBJ2-3|NA
TGTGCCAGCAGCTTGGCCGTAGCGGCGGATACGCAGTATTTT
CASSLAVAADTQYF
>NA|TRBV4-2|TRBJ2-7|TRBD1
TGTGCCAGCAGCCAAGTGACAGGGGGAGGGCAGTACTTC
CASSQVTGGGQYF
>NA|TRBV15|TRBJ2-2|TRBD2
TGTGCCACCAGCACCTCTTCCGGGACTAGCGGGAGGCTCAACACCGGGGAGCTGTTTTTT
CATSTSSGTSGRLNTGELFF
>NA|TRBV9|TRBJ2-1|TRBD1
TGTGCCAGCAGCGTCCAGGGGGTCAATGAGCAGTTCTTC
CASSVQGVNEQFF
>NA|TRBV19|TRBJ1-2|NA
TGTGCCAGCAGCGAGGGGCGGGGCTATGGCTACACCTTC
CASSEGRGYGYTF
>NA|TRBV28|TRBJ2-7|NA
TGTGCCAGCAGTTTAGCGTCCCCATACGAGCAGTACTTC
CASSLASPYEQYF
>NA|TRBV15|TRBJ2-5|NA
TGTGCCACCAGCCCCGGGGGATCCCAAGAGACCCAGTACTTC
CATSPGGSQETQYF
>NA|TRBV28|TRBJ2-1|TRBD1
TGTGCCAGCAGTTTCTCACCGACAGGGGGCAATGAGCAGTTCTTC
CASSFSPTGGNEQFF
>NA|TRBV4-3|TRBJ1-1|NA
TGCGCCAGCAGCCACCTATCACCGGGGGACACTGAAGCTTTCTTT
CASSHLSPGDTEAFF
>NA|TRBV7-3|TRBJ1-1|TRBD1
TGTGCCAGCAGTTCACAACAGGGGGACACTGAAGCTTTCTTT
CASSSQQGDTEAFF
>once|TRBV3-1/TRBV3-2|TRBJ2-7|TRBD2
TGTGCCAGCAGCCGAGCGGGAGTAAACTCCTACGAGCAGTACTTC
CASSRAGVNSYEQYF
>NA|TRBV4-1|TRBJ2-1|TRBD2
TGCGCCAGCAGCCAAGGGTTTCTAGCGGGAATAACCGATGAGCAGTTCTTC
CASSQGFLAGITDEQFF
>NA|TRBV19|TRBJ2-3|NA
TGTGCCAGTAGAAGCGGTGCCACAGATACGCAGTATTTT
CASRSGATDTQYF
>NA|TRBV6-4|TRBJ2-2|NA
TGTGCCAGCAGTCCCGGACAGACCTCCGGGGAGCTGTTTTTT
CASSPGQTSGELFF
>NA|TRBV30|TRBJ2-7|TRBD2
TGTGCCTGGAGCGCAGGACTAGCGGGTTACGAGCAGTACTTC
CAWSAGLAGYEQYF
>NA|TRBV28|TRBJ2-4|TRBD2
TGTGCCAGCAGAAAGCGGGATGGAAACATTCAGTACTTC
CASRKRDGNIQYF
>NA|TRBV6-1|TRBJ1-5|NA
TGTGCCAGCAGTGAAACGGAGTATAGCAATCAGCCCCAGCATTTT
CASSETEYSNQPQHF
>NA|TRBV28|TRBJ2-3|TRBD2
TGTGCCAGCAGCAACCCCCTAGCGGGAGGGACAGATACGCAGTATTTT
CASSNPLAGGTDTQYF
>NA|TRBV5-1|TRBJ2-7|TRBD1
TGCGCCAGCAGCTACTCCGGGACAGGGGGCGGGTTCGAGCAGTACTTC
CASSYSGTGGGFEQYF
>NA|TRBV28|TRBJ2-7|TRBD2
TGTGCCAGCAGTAAGGGACTAGCGGGGTACGAGCAGTACTTC
CASSKGLAGYEQYF
>NA|TRBV7-9|TRBJ1-1|NA
TGTGCCAGCAGCTTATTGGGCACGAACACTGAAGCTTTCTTT
CASSLLGTNTEAFF
>NA|TRBV27|TRBJ2-7|TRBD2
TGTGCCAGCAGTTTACGGGCTAGCGGGGACTTAACCTACGAGCAGTACTTC
CASSLRASGDLTYEQYF
>NA|TRBV10-3|TRBJ2-5|TRBD1
TGTGCCATCAGTGAACCTGGGACAGGGAAAGAGACCCAGTACTTC
CAISEPGTGKETQYF